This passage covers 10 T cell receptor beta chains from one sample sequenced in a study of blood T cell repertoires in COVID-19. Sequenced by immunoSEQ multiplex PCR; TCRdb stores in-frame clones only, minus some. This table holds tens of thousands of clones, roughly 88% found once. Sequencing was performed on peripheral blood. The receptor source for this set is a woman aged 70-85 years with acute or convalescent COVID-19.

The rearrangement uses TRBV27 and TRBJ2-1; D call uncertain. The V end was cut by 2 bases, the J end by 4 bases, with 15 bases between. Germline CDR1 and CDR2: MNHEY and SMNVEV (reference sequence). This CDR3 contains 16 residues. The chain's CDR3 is CASSLVMAETYNEQFF. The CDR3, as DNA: TGTGCCAGCAGTTTAGTGATGGCGGAGACGTACAATGAGCAGTTCTTC.

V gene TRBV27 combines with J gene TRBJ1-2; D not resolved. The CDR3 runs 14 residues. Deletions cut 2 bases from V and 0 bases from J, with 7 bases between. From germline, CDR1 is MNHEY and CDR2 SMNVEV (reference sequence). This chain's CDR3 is CASSLVGANYGYTF. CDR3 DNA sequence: TGTGCCAGCAGTTTAGTAGGAGCTAACTATGGCTACACCTTC.

The CDR3 coding sequence is TGTGCCAGCAGCCGTAAGGGGGGACAGAGCTCCTATAATTCACCCCTCCACTTT. Translation: CASSRKGGQSSYNSPLHF. The rearrangement joins TRBV27 to TRBJ1-6, with 7 positions matching TRBD1. Germline CDR1 is MNHEY and CDR2 is SMNVEV (reference sequence). This CDR3 has 18 amino acids. The V and J ends lost 6 bases and 0 bases, in that order; junction bases with no gene match: 11.

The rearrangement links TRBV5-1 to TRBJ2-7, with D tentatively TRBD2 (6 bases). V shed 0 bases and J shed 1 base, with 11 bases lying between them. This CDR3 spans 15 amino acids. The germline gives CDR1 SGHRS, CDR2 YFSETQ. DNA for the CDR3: TGCGCCAGCAGCTTGGCACTGCGGGGATCCTACGAGCAGTACTTC. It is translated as CASSLALRGSYEQYF.

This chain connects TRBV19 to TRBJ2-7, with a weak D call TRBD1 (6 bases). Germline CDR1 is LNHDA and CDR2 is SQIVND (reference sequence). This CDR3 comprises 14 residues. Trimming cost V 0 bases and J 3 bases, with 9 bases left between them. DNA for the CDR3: TGTGCCAGTAGTATAGAGACAGGTTACTACGAGCAGTACTTC. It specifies CASSIETGYYEQYF.

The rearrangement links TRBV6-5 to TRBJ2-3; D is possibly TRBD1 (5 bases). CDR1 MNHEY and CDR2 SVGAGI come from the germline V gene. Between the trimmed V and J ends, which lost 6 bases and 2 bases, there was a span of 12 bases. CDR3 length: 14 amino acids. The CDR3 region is CASSRARYTDTQYF. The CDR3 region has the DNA TGTGCCAGCAGCAGGGCAAGGTACACAGATACGCAGTATTTT.

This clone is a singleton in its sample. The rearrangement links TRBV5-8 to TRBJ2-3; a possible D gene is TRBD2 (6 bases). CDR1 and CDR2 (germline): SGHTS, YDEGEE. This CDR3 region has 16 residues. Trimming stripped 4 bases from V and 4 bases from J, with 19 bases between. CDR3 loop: CASSVHYDPGADTQYF. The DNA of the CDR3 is TGTGCCAGCAGCGTACACTATGATCCGGGAGCAGATACGCAGTATTTT.

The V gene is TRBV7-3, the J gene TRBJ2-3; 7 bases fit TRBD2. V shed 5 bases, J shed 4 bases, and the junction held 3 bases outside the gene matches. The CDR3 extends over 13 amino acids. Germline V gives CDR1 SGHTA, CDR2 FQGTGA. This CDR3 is CASSPRGADTQYF. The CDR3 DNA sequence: TGTGCCAGCAGCCCCCGGGGGGCAGATACGCAGTATTTT.

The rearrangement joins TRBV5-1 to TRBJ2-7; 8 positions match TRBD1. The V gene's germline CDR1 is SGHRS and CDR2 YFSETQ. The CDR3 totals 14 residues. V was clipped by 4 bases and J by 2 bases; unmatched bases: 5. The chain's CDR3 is CASSGGDRTYEQYF. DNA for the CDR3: TGCGCCAGCAGCGGTGGGGACAGGACCTACGAGCAGTACTTC.

The CDR3 nucleotides read TGTGCCAGCAGCTTTTCTGGGACAGGGGGAAACGAGCAGTACTTC. Protein: CASSFSGTGGNEQYF. The chain is built from TRBV7-9 and TRBJ2-7; TRBD1 aligns across 11 bases. Germline V CDR1 and CDR2: SEHNR, FQNEAQ (reference sequence). Trimming at V came to 3 bases and at J to 5 bases, leaving 6 bases not matched to a gene. The CDR3 runs to 15 residues.